This TCR beta chain appears in the sequencing data of a study of identifying expanded T cells in peripheral blood. Findings of the study overall: Two-week clone count variance significantly increased as total template count grew.

No infections or other immune events were documented during collection. Note on this clone: Its specificity is not known.

Sequencing used immunoSEQ multiplex PCR; TCRdb keeps in-frame clones, though not all of them. The table shows more than 50,000 clones, with about four fifths occurring only once. CDR3 length: 13 amino acids. From germline, CDR1 is MNHNS and CDR2 SASEGT. V gave up 4 bases and J gave up 5 bases, with 10 bases separating them. The chain carries TRBV6-1 and TRBJ2-3; a weak D match, TRBD2 (6 bases). The sequenced sample was blood. This sequence was found in a person between 18 and 75 years old in good health. The CDR3 sequence: CASSGHGGDTQYF. DNA for the CDR3: TGTGCCAGCAGTGGGCACGGGGGAGATACGCAGTATTTT.